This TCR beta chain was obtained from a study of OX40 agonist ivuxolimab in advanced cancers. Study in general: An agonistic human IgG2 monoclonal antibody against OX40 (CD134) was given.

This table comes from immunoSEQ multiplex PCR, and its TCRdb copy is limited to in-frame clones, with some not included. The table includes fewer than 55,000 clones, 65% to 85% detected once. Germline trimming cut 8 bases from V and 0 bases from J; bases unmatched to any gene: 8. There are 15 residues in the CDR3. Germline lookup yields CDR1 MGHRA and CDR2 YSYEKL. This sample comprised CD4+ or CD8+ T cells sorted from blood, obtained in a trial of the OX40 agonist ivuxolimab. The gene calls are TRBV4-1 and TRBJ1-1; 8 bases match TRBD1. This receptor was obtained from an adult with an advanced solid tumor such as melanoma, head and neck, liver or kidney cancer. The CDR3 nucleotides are TGCGCCAGCGCCAACCACAGGGGGGTGAACACTGAAGCTTTCTTT. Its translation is CASANHRGVNTEAFF.